This T cell receptor (beta chain) appears in the sequencing data of a study of cytomegalovirus exposure and HLA in healthy donors. The CDR3 is 13 amino acids. Germline loops: CDR1 MNHEY, CDR2 SMNVEV (reference sequence). V shed 2 bases, J shed 4 bases, and the junction held 1 base outside the gene matches. Measured with immunoSEQ multiplex PCR; TCRdb has only the in-frame clones, and not every one. This sample has roughly 130,000 clones, with roughly nine tenths found just once. The specimen was PBMCs. The rearrangement links TRBV27 to TRBJ2-5; 7 bases are shared with TRBD1. This TCR was recovered from a woman under 30 in good health and CMV-seropositive. The CDR3 loop reads CASSLPGGETQYF. DNA for the CDR3: TGTGCCAGCAGTTTACCAGGGGGAGAGACCCAGTACTTC.